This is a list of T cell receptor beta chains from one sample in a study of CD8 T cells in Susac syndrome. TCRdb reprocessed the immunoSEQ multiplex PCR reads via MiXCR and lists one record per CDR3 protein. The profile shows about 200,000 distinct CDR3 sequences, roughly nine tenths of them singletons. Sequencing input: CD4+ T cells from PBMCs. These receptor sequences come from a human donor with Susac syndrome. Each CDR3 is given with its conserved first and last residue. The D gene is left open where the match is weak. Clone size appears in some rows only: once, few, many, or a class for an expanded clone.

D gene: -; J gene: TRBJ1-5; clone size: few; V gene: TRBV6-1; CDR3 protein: CAREEFDQPQHF; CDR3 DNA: TGTGCCAGGGAGGAGTTCGATCAGCCCCAGCATTTT
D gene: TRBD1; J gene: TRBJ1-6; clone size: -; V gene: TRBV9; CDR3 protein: CASSVTGADNSPLHF; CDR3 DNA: TGTGCCAGCAGCGTAACAGGGGCTGACAATTCACCCCTCCACTTT
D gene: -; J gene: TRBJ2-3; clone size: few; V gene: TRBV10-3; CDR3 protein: CAISESTDTQYF; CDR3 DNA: TGTGCCATCAGTGAGTCCACAGATACGCAGTATTTT
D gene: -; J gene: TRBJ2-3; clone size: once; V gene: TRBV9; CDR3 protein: CASSSRPTDTQYF; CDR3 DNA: TGTGCCAGCAGCTCCCGACCCACAGATACGCAGTATTTT
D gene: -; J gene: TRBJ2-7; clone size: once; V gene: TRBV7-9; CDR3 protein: CASSPVYEQYF; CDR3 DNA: TGTGCCAGCAGCCCGGTCTACGAGCAGTACTTC
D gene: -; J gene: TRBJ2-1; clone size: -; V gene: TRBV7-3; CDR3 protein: CASSPILGSNNEQFF; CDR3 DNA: TGTGCCAGCAGCCCCATACTTGGCAGCAACAATGAGCAGTTCTTC
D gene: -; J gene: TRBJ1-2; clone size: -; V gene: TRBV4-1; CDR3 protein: CASSQVLGRGSYGYTF; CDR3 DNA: TGCGCCAGCAGCCAAGTTTTAGGCAGGGGAAGCTATGGCTACACCTTC
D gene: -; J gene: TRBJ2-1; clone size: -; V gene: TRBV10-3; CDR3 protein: CAIRQEKGHNEQFF; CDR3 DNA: TGTGCCATCCGACAGGAGAAGGGCCACAATGAGCAGTTCTTC
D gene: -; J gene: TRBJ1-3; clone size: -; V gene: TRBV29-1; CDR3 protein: CSVGGGGSGNTIYF; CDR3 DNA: TGCAGCGTTGGGGGAGGGGGCTCTGGAAACACCATATATTTT
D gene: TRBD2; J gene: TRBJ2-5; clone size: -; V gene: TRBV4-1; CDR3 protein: CASSQFGGGRTGETQYF; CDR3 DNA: TGCGCCAGCAGCCAATTCGGTGGCGGGAGGACCGGAGAGACCCAGTACTTC
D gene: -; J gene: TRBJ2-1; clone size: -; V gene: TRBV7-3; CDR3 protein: CASSSNPATQFF; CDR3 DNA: TGTGCCAGCAGCTCTAATCCGGCCACGCAGTTCTTC
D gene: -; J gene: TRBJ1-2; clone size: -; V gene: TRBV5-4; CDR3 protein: CASSSYSPLGYTF; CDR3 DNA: TGTGCCAGCAGCTCCTATTCCCCATTGGGCTACACCTTC
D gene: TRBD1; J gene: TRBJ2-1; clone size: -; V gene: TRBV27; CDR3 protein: CASSFRGQGTNEQFF; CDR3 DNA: TGTGCCAGCAGTTTCCGAGGACAGGGAACCAATGAGCAGTTCTTC
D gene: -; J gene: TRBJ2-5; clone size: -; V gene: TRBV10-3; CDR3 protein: CAISEPQETQYF; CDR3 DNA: TGTGCCATCAGTGAGCCTCAAGAGACCCAGTACTTC
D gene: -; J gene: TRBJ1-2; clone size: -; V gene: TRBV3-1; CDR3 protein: CASSQDHGGEGYGYTF; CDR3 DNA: TGTGCCAGCAGCCAAGATCATGGAGGGGAAGGCTATGGCTACACCTTC
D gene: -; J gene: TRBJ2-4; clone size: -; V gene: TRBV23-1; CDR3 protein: CASSQGTARERVYKNIQYF; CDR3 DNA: TGCGCCAGCAGTCAGGGGACGGCTCGGGAGAGGGTATACAAAAACATTCAGTACTTC
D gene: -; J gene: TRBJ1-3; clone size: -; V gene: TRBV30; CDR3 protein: CAWEGLNSGNTIYF; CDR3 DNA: TGTGCCTGGGAGGGACTAAACTCTGGAAACACCATATATTTT
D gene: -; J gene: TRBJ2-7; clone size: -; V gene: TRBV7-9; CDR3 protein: CASSPRASSYEQYF; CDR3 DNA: TGTGCCAGCAGCCCGAGGGCTAGCTCCTACGAGCAGTACTTC
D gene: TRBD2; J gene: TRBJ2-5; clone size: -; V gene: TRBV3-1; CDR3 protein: CASSHYGTSGGAVETQYF; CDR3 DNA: TGTGCCAGCAGCCACTACGGGACTAGCGGGGGGGCCGTGGAGACCCAGTACTTC
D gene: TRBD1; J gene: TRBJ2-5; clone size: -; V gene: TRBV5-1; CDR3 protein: CASRQGLQETQYF; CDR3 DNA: TGCGCCAGCAGACAGGGGCTCCAAGAGACCCAGTACTTC
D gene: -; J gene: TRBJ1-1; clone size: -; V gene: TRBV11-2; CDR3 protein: CASSVTGNTEAFF; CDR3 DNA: TGTGCCAGCAGCGTGACAGGGAACACTGAAGCTTTCTTT
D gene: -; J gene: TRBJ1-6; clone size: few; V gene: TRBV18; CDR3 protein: CASSPGAGWESPLHF; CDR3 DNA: TGTGCCAGCTCACCAGGGGCAGGATGGGAATCACCCCTCCACTTT
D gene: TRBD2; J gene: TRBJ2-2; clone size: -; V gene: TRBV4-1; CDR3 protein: CASTETSGSGDTGELFF; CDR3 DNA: TGCGCCAGCACGGAGACTAGCGGGAGTGGGGACACCGGGGAGCTGTTTTTT
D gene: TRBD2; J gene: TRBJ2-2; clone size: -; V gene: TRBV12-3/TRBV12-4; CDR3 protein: CASSPRVAGAYDGELFF; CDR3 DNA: TGTGCCAGCAGCCCGAGGGTAGCGGGGGCCTACGACGGGGAGCTGTTTTTT
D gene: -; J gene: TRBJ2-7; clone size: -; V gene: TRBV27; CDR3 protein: CAVQGGGKAEQYF; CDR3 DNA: TGTGCCGTTCAAGGGGGAGGGAAGGCCGAGCAGTACTTC
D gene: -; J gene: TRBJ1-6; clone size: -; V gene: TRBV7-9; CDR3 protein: CASCTVPHKGHSKYSPLHF; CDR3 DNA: TGTGCCAGTTGCACGGTCCCACACAAGGGACACTCGAAGTATTCACCCCTCCACTTT
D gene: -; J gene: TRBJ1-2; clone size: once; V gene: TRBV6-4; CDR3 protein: CASSDSSLGRGGYTF; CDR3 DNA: TGTGCCAGCAGTGACTCGTCTCTCGGCCGCGGGGGCTACACCTTC
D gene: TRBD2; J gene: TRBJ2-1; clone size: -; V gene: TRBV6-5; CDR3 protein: CASTSGMSYNEQFF; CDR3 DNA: TGTGCCAGTACTAGCGGGATGTCCTACAATGAGCAGTTCTTC
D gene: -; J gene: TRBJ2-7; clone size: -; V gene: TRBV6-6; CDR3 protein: CASSYIGEQYF; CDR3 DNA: TGTGCCAGCAGTTACATAGGCGAGCAGTACTTC
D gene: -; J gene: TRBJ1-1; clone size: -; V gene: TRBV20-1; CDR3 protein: CSAIKGSANTEAFF; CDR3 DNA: TGCAGTGCTATCAAAGGATCGGCGAACACTGAAGCTTTCTTT
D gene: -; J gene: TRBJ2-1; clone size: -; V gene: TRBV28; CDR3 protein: CASTSTSRDEQFF; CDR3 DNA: TGTGCCAGCACCTCAACTAGCAGGGATGAGCAGTTCTTC
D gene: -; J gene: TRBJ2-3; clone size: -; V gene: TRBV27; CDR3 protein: CASSLSVGPLDTQYF; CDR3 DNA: TGTGCCAGCAGTCTTTCTGTTGGACCTTTAGATACGCAGTATTTT
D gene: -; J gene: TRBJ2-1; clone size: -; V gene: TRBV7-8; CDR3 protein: CASSLQGLWSYNEQFF; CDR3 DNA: TGTGCCAGCAGCTTACAGGGTCTTTGGTCCTACAATGAGCAGTTCTTC
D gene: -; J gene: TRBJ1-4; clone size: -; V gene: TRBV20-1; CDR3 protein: CSARRSEKLFF; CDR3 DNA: TGCAGTGCTAGAAGGAGTGAAAAACTGTTTTTT
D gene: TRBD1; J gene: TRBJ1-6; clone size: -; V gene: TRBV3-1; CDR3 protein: CASSQQGANSPLHF; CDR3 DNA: TGTGCCAGCAGCCAACAGGGGGCAAATTCACCCCTCCACTTT
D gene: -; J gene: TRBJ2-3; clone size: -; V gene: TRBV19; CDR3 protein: CASSIGLADTQYF; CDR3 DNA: TGTGCCAGTAGTATAGGGCTAGCAGATACGCAGTATTTT
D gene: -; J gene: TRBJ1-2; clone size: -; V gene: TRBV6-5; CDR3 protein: CASSYSRNMIDGYTF; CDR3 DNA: TGTGCCAGCAGTTACTCGCGCAATATGATAGACGGCTACACCTTC
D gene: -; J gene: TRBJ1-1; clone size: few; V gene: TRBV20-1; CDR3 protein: CSASLGTGRTEAFF; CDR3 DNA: TGCAGTGCTAGTTTAGGGACGGGGCGGACTGAAGCTTTCTTT
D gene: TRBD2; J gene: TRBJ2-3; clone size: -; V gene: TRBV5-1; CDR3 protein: CASSSFSSGGDTQYF; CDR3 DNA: TGCGCCAGCAGCTCATTCTCTAGCGGAGGAGATACGCAGTATTTT
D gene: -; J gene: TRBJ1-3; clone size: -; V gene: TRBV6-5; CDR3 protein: CASSYRHSGGNTIYF; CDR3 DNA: TGTGCCAGCAGTTACCGACACTCGGGTGGAAACACCATATATTTT
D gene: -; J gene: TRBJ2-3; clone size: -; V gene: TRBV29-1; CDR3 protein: CSVDASDTQYF; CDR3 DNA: TGCAGCGTTGATGCCTCAGATACGCAGTATTTT